This T cell receptor (beta chain) originates from a study of blood T cells in healthy people across ages. Study-wide findings and caveats: The long-lived group displayed more naive CD4+ cells, plus higher diversity, than the aged donors did. Across samples, TCR beta diversity tracked strongly with naive T cell percentage.

Many counts were recorded for this clonotype. Its antigen is as yet unknown. A much more abundant neighbour one base away suggests this may be a read error. Primers used in a second PCR of roughly 6 to 11 cycles were a sample-barcoded 5' primer and a J-beta primer mix. TCRdb redid the calling of the 5' RACE reads with MiXCR, one entry per CDR3 protein. The data show roughly 800,000 distinct CDR3 sequences, with 58% seen just once and over 20% held by the top ten. Material: blood. The source is a man aged 30-40 years in good health.

The CDR3 coding sequence is TGTGCCACCAGCATGGGCGGGAGTATGATAGATGAGCAGTACTTC. The encoded protein is CATSMGGSMIDEQYF. The V call is TRBV15, the J call TRBJ2-5, with 7 bases aligning to TRBD2. J lost 11 bases, V lost 4 bases, and 16 bases had no gene match. Germline V gene lookup returns CDR1 LNHNV and CDR2 YYDKDF (reference sequence). The CDR3 loop spans 15 amino acids.